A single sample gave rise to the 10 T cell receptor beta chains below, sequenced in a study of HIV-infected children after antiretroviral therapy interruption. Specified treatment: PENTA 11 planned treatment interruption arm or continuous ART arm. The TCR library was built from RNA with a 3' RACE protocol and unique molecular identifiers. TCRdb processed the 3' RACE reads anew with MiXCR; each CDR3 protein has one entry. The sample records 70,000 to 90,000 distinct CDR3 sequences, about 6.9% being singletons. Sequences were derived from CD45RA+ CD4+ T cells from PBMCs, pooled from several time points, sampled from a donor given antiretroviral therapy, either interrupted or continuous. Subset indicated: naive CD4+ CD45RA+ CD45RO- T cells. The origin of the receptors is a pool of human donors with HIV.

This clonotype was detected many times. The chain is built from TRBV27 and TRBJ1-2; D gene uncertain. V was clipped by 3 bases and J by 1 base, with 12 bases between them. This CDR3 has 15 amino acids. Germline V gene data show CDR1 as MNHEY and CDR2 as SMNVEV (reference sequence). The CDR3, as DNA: TGTGCCAGCAGTTTGGCCGGAAAACATAACTATGGCTACACCTTC. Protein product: CASSLAGKHNYGYTF.

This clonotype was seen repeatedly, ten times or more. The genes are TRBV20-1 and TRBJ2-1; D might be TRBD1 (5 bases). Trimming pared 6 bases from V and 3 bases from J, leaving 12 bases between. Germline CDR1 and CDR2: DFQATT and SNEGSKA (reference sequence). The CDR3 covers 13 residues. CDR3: CSAGAVVYNEQFF. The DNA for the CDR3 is TGCAGTGCAGGGGCCGTGGTCTACAATGAGCAGTTCTTC.

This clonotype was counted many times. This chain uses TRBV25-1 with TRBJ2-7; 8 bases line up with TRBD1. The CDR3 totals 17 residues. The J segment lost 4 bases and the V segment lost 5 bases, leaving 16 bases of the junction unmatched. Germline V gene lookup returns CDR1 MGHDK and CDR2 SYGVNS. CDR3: CASSPPARGQATYEQYF. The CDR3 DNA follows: TGTGCCAGCAGTCCACCCGCGAGGGGACAGGCGACATACGAGCAGTACTTC.

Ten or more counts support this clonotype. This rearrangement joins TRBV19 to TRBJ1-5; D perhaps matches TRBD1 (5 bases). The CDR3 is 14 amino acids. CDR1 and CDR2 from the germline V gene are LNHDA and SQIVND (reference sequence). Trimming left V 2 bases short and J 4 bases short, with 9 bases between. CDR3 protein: CASSILGDNQPQHF. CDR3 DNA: TGTGCCAGTAGTATACTGGGGGATAATCAGCCCCAGCATTTT.

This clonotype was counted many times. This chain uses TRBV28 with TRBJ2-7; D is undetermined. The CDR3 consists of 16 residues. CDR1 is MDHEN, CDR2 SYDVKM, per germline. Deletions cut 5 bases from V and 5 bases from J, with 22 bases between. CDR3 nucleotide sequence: TGTGCCAGCAGTCAGAGTGGTCGGACGGTCGGCAACGAGCAGTACTTC. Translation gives CASSQSGRTVGNEQYF.

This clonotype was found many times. CDR3 DNA: TGCAGCGTGGGAAAACCCAGGGGGCTTCTTATCATTTACAATGAGCAGTTCTTC. Translation: CSVGKPRGLLIIYNEQFF. V and J are TRBV29-1 and TRBJ2-1; 8 positions agree with TRBD1. V trimming: 6 bases; J trimming: 4 bases; junction bases outside the gene matches: 20. Germline loops: CDR1 SQVTM, CDR2 ANQGSEA. The CDR3 covers 18 residues.

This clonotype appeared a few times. The CDR3 nucleotides are TGTGCCAGCAGCCCTCCGGGACACTTGAACACTGAAGCTTTCTTT. It codes for CASSPPGHLNTEAFF. This chain uses TRBV3-1 with TRBJ1-1, with a weak D call TRBD1 (6 bases). V was trimmed by 4 bases and J by 0 bases, leaving 12 bases between them. Germline CDR1 and CDR2: LGHDT and YNNKEL (reference sequence). The CDR3 totals 15 residues.

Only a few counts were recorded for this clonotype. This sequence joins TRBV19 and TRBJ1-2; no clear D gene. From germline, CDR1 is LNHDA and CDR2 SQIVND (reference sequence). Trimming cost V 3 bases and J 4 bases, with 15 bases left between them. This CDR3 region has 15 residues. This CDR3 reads CASSIGGIFTYGYTF. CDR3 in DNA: TGTGCCAGTAGTATTGGAGGAATTTTCACCTATGGCTACACCTTC.

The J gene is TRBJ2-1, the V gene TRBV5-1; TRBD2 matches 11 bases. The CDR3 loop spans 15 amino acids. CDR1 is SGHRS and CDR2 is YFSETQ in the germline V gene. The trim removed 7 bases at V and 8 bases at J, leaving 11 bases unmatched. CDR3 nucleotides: TGCGCCAGCGGAACGCTAGCGGGGGGACGCGATGAGCAGTTCTTC. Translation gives CASGTLAGGRDEQFF.

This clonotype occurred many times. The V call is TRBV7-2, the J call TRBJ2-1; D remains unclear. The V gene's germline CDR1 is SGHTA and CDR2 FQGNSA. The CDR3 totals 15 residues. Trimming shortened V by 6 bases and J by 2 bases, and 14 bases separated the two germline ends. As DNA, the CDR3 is TGTGCCAGCAGTCTACTACTGATTACCTACAATGAGCAGTTCTTC. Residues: CASSLLLITYNEQFF.